Following are 20 T cell receptor beta chains from one sample sequenced in a study of blood T cell repertoires in COVID-19 (dated by TCRdb to 2018 to 2021). Libraries were prepared through the immunoSEQ multiplex PCR assay. Sourced from immuneACCESS, this table was stored by TCRdb with only in-frame sequences that have V and J called. A share of the clones is absent; for the studies checked, an unresolved V gene accounts for under half, and the remainder has no known explanation. The sample contains roughly 82,000 clones, more than 75% of them found a single time. Around 9.3% of the sample is in the top ten clones. Sequenced input: peripheral blood. The receptor set was obtained from a man in his sixties with acute or convalescent COVID-19.

The CDR3 here is CASSLVLAGNQETQYF. The CDR3 DNA reads TGTGCCAGCAGCTTGGTTCTAGCGGGCAATCAAGAGACCCAGTACTTC. This rearrangement joins TRBV5-4 to TRBJ2-5, with 8 nucleotides matching TRBD2. The CDR3 length is 16 residues. With 0 bases clipped from V and 2 bases from J, the junction kept 6 bases outside the gene matches. Germline loops: CDR1 SGHNT, CDR2 YYREEE (reference sequence).

The chain employs TRBV7-2 and TRBJ2-5; 9 nucleotides agree with TRBD2. The junction had 11 bases not matched to a gene; V was cut back by 5 bases and J by 1 base. Germline CDR1 SGHTA, CDR2 FQGNSA. The CDR3 has 17 amino acids. In DNA form, the CDR3 reads TGTGCCAGCAGCCCCCAGACTAGCGGAGCGATCCAAGAGACCCAGTACTTC. This sequence encodes CASSPQTSGAIQETQYF.

The chain uses TRBV5-1 and TRBJ2-7; 10 nucleotides agree with TRBD2. The CDR3 is made up of 16 amino acids. Germline V gene lookup returns CDR1 SGHRS and CDR2 YFSETQ. The J segment lost 0 bases and the V segment lost 0 bases, leaving 3 bases of the junction unmatched. CDR3 amino acids: CASSLGTSGVSYEQYF. The CDR3 region has the DNA TGCGCCAGCAGCTTGGGAACTAGCGGGGTCTCCTACGAGCAGTACTTC.

This sequence joins TRBV19 and TRBJ2-1, with 7 positions matching TRBD2. Per germline, CDR1 LNHDA and CDR2 SQIVND (reference sequence). The CDR3 spans 15 residues. The V segment lost 4 bases and the J segment 7 bases; nucleotides outside the gene matches: 10. CDR3 sequence reads: CASSKSRLAGNEQFF. The CDR3 DNA reads as TGTGCCAGTAGTAAGAGTAGACTAGCAGGAAATGAGCAGTTCTTC.

The V gene is TRBV19, the J gene TRBJ1-1; D ambiguous. V shed 3 bases and J shed 9 bases, with 8 bases lying between them. Germline V lookup: CDR1 LNHDA, CDR2 SQIVND (reference sequence). The CDR3 runs to 11 residues. CDR3 bases: TGTGCCAGTAGTATGGGCTATCAAGCTTTCTTT. Translated: CASSMGYQAFF.

The V call is TRBV28, the J call TRBJ2-3; 7 positions match TRBD2. CDR1 MDHEN and CDR2 SYDVKM come from the germline V gene. The V gene end was trimmed by 6 bases and the J gene end by 10 bases; junction bases not matched to a gene: 19. The CDR3 spans 16 residues. This CDR3 is CASSSSGPGGGFAQYF. In DNA, the CDR3 is TGTGCCAGCAGCTCGTCGGGGCCCGGCGGGGGTTTCGCGCAGTATTTT.

The chain uses TRBV9 and TRBJ2-1; 10 positions match TRBD2. Trimming removed 5 bases from V and 0 bases from J; junction bases left unmatched: 5. Germline CDR1 is SGDLS and CDR2 is YYNGEE. The length of the CDR3 is 16 residues. Here the CDR3 reads CASSLSGGPSYNEQFF. The CDR3 DNA reads as TGTGCCAGCAGTCTTAGCGGGGGGCCCTCCTACAATGAGCAGTTCTTC.

The sample holds one count of this clone. The chain couples TRBV4-1 to TRBJ2-2; D gene uncertain. CDR3 length: 13 residues. With 1 base removed from V and 6 bases from J, the gap between germline ends came to 6 bases. From germline, CDR1 is MGHRA and CDR2 YSYEKL. The CDR3 region is CASSQVQSGELFF. As DNA, the CDR3 is TGCGCCAGCAGCCAAGTTCAGTCCGGGGAGCTGTTTTTT.

J is TRBJ1-1 and V is TRBV4-3; D is perhaps TRBD1 (6 bases). The CDR3 is made up of 17 amino acids. Trimming pared 0 bases from V and 5 bases from J, leaving 19 bases between. From germline, CDR1 is LGHNA and CDR2 YSLEER. CDR3 DNA: TGCGCCAGCAGCCAAGATGGGCAGGGGCCCGCCGGTACTGAAGCTTTCTTT. Protein: CASSQDGQGPAGTEAFF.

The chain recombines TRBV6-5 with TRBJ2-3; 7 bases are a match to TRBD1. CDR3 length equals 15 residues. Germline V gene sequence: CDR1 MNHEY, CDR2 SVGAGI. J gave up 0 bases and V 5 bases, and 5 bases lay outside the gene matches. CDR3 residues: CASSRDRPSTDTQYF. CDR3 nucleotides: TGTGCCAGCAGTCGGGACAGACCTAGCACAGATACGCAGTATTTT.

V and J are TRBV7-2 and TRBJ2-5, with D possibly matching TRBD1 (6 bases). With 4 bases removed from V and 6 bases from J, the gap between germline ends came to 15 bases. Germline CDR1 and CDR2: SGHTA and FQGNSA. The CDR3 has 14 residues. The CDR3 is CASSWNRVEKTQYF. The CDR3 bases are TGTGCCAGCAGCTGGAACAGGGTCGAAAAGACCCAGTACTTC.

CDR3: CASSLGGAENTIYF. Here the CDR3 DNA reads TGCGCCAGCAGCTTAGGGGGCGCGGAAAACACCATATATTTT. The J gene is TRBJ1-3, the V gene TRBV5-1, with 7 bases that match TRBD1. Germline CDR1 is SGHRS and CDR2 is YFSETQ. J was trimmed by 6 bases and V by 2 bases; bases with no gene match: 5. This CDR3 is 14 amino acids long.

The chain carries TRBV4-3 and TRBJ2-3; the D is unclear. This CDR3 region has 13 residues. CDR1 is LGHNA and CDR2 is YSLEER in the germline V gene. V shed 1 base and J shed 2 bases, with 4 bases lying between them. The CDR3 loop reads CASSQGATDTQYF. DNA for the CDR3: TGCGCCAGCAGCCAAGGGGCCACAGATACGCAGTATTTT.

The rearrangement links TRBV2 to TRBJ2-3; perhaps TRBD1 as D (5 bases). Germline lookup yields CDR1 SNHLY and CDR2 FYNNEI. Trimming removed 8 bases at V and 4 bases at J, with 19 bases between. This CDR3 contains 15 residues. The CDR3 loop reads CASPVGARNPDTQYF. CDR3 coding DNA: TGTGCCAGCCCCGTTGGGGCTCGAAACCCAGATACGCAGTATTTT.

The chain employs TRBV19 and TRBJ1-2; no clear D gene. Germline CDR1 LNHDA, CDR2 SQIVND (reference sequence). Trimming removed 1 base at V and 4 bases at J, with 16 bases between. The CDR3 sequence is 16 residues long. In DNA form, the CDR3 reads TGTGCCAGTAGTATAGCCGTCGGGGATAACCTCTATGGCTACACCTTC. Its protein is CASSIAVGDNLYGYTF.

The V call is TRBV5-1, the J call TRBJ2-3, with 15 bases matching TRBD2. The junction had 7 bases not matched to a gene; V was cut back by 4 bases and J by 1 base. The CDR3 is 18 amino acids. Germline lookup yields CDR1 SGHRS and CDR2 YFSETQ. CDR3 DNA: TGCGCCAGCAGCCTGGGACTAGCGGGAGGAGGGGGCACAGATACGCAGTATTTT. Translating gives CASSLGLAGGGGTDTQYF.

The chain recombines TRBV6-2 or TRBV6-3 with TRBJ2-5; TRBD1 agrees at 11 bases. Germline lookup yields CDR1 MNHEY and CDR2 SVGEGT. The trim removed 4 bases at V and 5 bases at J, leaving 3 bases unmatched. The CDR3 totals 14 residues. The CDR3 sequence is CASSWTGGAETQYF. In nucleotides, the CDR3 is TGTGCCAGCAGTTGGACAGGGGGCGCTGAGACCCAGTACTTC.

V gene TRBV5-1 combines with J gene TRBJ2-1; a weak D match, TRBD1 (6 bases). The CDR3 sequence is 15 residues long. V was pared by 0 bases and J by 2 bases, with 9 bases between. The germline V gene has CDR1 SGHRS and CDR2 YFSETQ. The CDR3 is CASSLGQGPYNEQFF. For the CDR3, the DNA is TGCGCCAGCAGCTTGGGCCAGGGGCCCTACAATGAGCAGTTCTTC.

The rearrangement links TRBV19 to TRBJ2-5, with TRBD2 as a possible D gene (5 bases). V was cut by 4 bases and J by 6 bases, with 9 bases left in between. The V gene's germline CDR1 is LNHDA and CDR2 SQIVND (reference sequence). The CDR3 consists of 12 residues. The CDR3 loop reads CASSTSGKTQYF. CDR3 DNA sequence: TGTGCCAGTAGTACCAGCGGAAAGACCCAGTACTTC. The full variable domain, with the rest looked up from reference TRBV19 and TRBJ2-5, is DGGITQSPKYLFRKEGQNVTLSCEQNLNHDAMYWYRQDPGQGLRLIYYSQIVNDFQKGDIAEGYSVSREKKESFPLTVTSAQKNPTAFYLCASSTSGKTQYFGPGTRLLVL.

V is TRBV28 and J is TRBJ2-1, with 11 bases aligning to TRBD2. The germline gives CDR1 MDHEN, CDR2 SYDVKM. The V gene end was trimmed by 6 bases and the J gene end by 9 bases; junction bases not matched to a gene: 13. CDR3 length: 16 amino acids. The DNA of the CDR3 is TGTGCCAGCAGCTATGTCTTAGCGGGAGGGCCCCGTGAGCAGTTCTTC. Translating it yields CASSYVLAGGPREQFF.